A single sample gave rise to the 25 T cell receptor beta chains below, sequenced in a study of blood T cell repertoires in COVID-19. TCRdb's table, derived via immunoSEQ multiplex PCR, lists solely in-frame clones and lacks some. Altogether around 620,000 clones are present, around 89% being singletons, with the ten largest covering 0.2% to 0.3%. What was sequenced was peripheral blood. Every receptor here comes from a woman aged 18-35 years with acute or convalescent COVID-19.

V and J are TRBV7-2 and TRBJ1-2; TRBD1 matches at 11 bases. Germline V CDR1 and CDR2: SGHTA, FQGNSA. There are 14 residues in the CDR3. The V and J ends lost 5 bases and 7 bases, in that order; junction bases with no gene match: 6. The CDR3 here is CASSQDRGRAGYTF. As DNA, the CDR3 is TGTGCCAGCAGCCAGGACAGGGGGCGAGCTGGCTACACCTTC. Full variable domain (remainder filled in from reference TRBV7-2 and TRBJ1-2): GAGVSQSPSNKVTEKGKDVELRCDPISGHTALYWYRQSLGQGLEFLIYFQGNSAPDKSGLPSDRFSAERTGGSVSTLTIQRTQQEDSAVYLCASSQDRGRAGYTFGSGTRLTVV.

This chain links TRBV20-1 with TRBJ1-5; the D gene is possibly TRBD1 (5 bases). This CDR3 is built from 18 residues. The germline gives CDR1 DFQATT, CDR2 SNEGSKA (reference sequence). V gave up 3 bases and J gave up 7 bases, with 28 bases separating them. As DNA, the CDR3 is TGCAGTGCTAGTGAGGTTTTGGACATATACTTTTCAGGGCAGCCCCAGCATTTT. Amino acids: CSASEVLDIYFSGQPQHF.

V is TRBV19 and J is TRBJ1-2; 9 bases match TRBD1. Germline trimming cut 2 bases from V and 6 bases from J; bases unmatched to any gene: 7. CDR3 length: 15 residues. Germline V gene lookup returns CDR1 LNHDA and CDR2 SQIVND (reference sequence). The CDR3 bases are TGTGCCAGTAGTATACCGGGACAGGGTATCGATGGCTACACCTTC. Translated, it gives CASSIPGQGIDGYTF.

This chain uses TRBV11-2 with TRBJ2-3; possible D gene TRBD2, 5 bases. V shed 4 bases and J shed 0 bases, with 11 bases lying between them. Per germline, CDR1 SGHAT and CDR2 FQNNGV. This CDR3 spans 15 amino acids. CDR3 amino acids: CASSSPRTSTDTQYF. CDR3 DNA sequence: TGTGCCAGCAGCTCACCCCGGACTAGCACAGATACGCAGTATTTT.

The V gene is TRBV6-5, the J gene TRBJ2-1; possible D gene TRBD1, 6 bases. Germline CDR1 reads MNHEY; CDR2 reads SVGAGI. V was cut by 0 bases and J by 2 bases, with 8 bases left in between. CDR3 length: 15 amino acids. In nucleotides, the CDR3 is TGTGCCAGCAGTTACTCGACAGGAGCCTACAATGAGCAGTTCTTC. Amino acids: CASSYSTGAYNEQFF.

The chain recombines TRBV24-1 with TRBJ1-5; D possibly corresponds to TRBD1 (6 bases). The V end lost 5 bases, the J end lost 0 bases, and 10 bases lay between the germline ends. Germline CDR1 and CDR2: KGHDR and SFDVKD. There are 15 residues in the CDR3. Here the CDR3 reads CATSGTENSNQPQHF. Here the CDR3 DNA reads TGTGCCACCAGTGGGACAGAGAATAGCAATCAGCCCCAGCATTTT.

The CDR3, as DNA: TGTGCCAGCAGTTCGACAGGGGGGGACACTGAAGCTTTCTTT. It translates to CASSSTGGDTEAFF. The gene calls are TRBV27 and TRBJ1-1; TRBD1 matches at 9 bases. V lost 4 bases and J lost 3; bases outside the gene matches: 3. The length of the CDR3 is 14 residues. In germline, CDR1 is MNHEY, CDR2 SMNVEV (reference sequence).

Turning to this clone: The sample contains more than one DNA sequence encoding this CDR3. V usage is TRBV29-1 and J usage is TRBJ1-2, with TRBD1 as a possible D gene (5 bases). CDR1 and CDR2 (germline): SQVTM, ANQGSEA. V dropped 2 bases and J dropped 1 base, with 8 bases sitting between them. The CDR3 runs 13 residues. In DNA, the CDR3 is TGCAGCGTTGAACAGGGTCTTAACTATGGCTACACCTTC. This gives the protein CSVEQGLNYGYTF.

V gene TRBV7-2 combines with J gene TRBJ2-5, with D unclear. Per the germline V gene, CDR1 is SGHTA and CDR2 is FQGNSA. Trimming cost V 5 bases and J 5 bases, with 6 bases left between them. The CDR3 has 11 amino acids. CDR3 residues: CASSIIETQYF. The CDR3 nucleotides are TGTGCCAGCAGCATAATTGAGACCCAGTACTTC.

The V gene is TRBV6-2 or TRBV6-3, the J gene TRBJ1-2, with 9 bases aligning to TRBD1. Germline values: CDR1 MNHEY, CDR2 SVGEGT. This CDR3 contains 14 residues. The V segment lost 6 bases and the J segment 7 bases; nucleotides outside the gene matches: 9. The CDR3 DNA sequence: TGTGCCAGCAGCCCGGGACAGGGTTTCGGTGGCTACACCTTC. This sequence encodes CASSPGQGFGGYTF.

This clone was detected once. This sequence joins TRBV6-2 or TRBV6-3 and TRBJ1-2, with a weak D call TRBD1 (5 bases). The CDR3 loop spans 13 amino acids. CDR1 MNHEY and CDR2 SVGEGT come from the germline V gene. V was cut by 0 bases and J by 4 bases, with 6 bases left in between. The CDR3 spells CASSYSTVYGYTF. The CDR3 nucleotides are TGTGCCAGCAGTTACTCGACAGTCTATGGCTACACCTTC.

The V and J genes are TRBV4-1 and TRBJ2-7, with unresolved D. The V and J ends lost 4 bases and 4 bases respectively, with 5 bases between them. There are 11 residues in the CDR3. CDR1 is MGHRA and CDR2 is YSYEKL in the germline V gene. The CDR3, as DNA: TGCGCCAGCAGCCTTAATTACGAGCAGTACTTC. Protein product: CASSLNYEQYF.

Points on this clone: Other DNA sequences in this sample translate to the same CDR3. This sequence joins TRBV5-1 and TRBJ1-5; 8 bases match TRBD1. Germline V CDR1 and CDR2: SGHRS, YFSETQ. J lost 5 bases, V lost 4 bases, and 5 bases had no gene match. The CDR3 has 14 residues. The DNA for the CDR3 is TGCGCCAGCAGCCCCGACAGGGGCGATCAGCCCCAGCATTTT. Translation: CASSPDRGDQPQHF.

In this sample, this clone turned up once. This chain uses TRBV2 with TRBJ1-2; 10 bases align to TRBD1. Looked up from germline, CDR1 is SNHLY and CDR2 is FYNNEI. V lost 4 bases and J lost 5; bases outside the gene matches: 4. The CDR3 spans 14 residues. CDR3 DNA: TGTGCCAGCAGTGCGACAGGGGGCAGGTATGGCTACACCTTC. Its translation is CASSATGGRYGYTF. Looking up the rest from reference TRBV2 and TRBJ1-2 gives the full variable domain: EPEVTQTPSHQVTQMGQEVILRCVPISNHLYFYWYRQILGQKVEFLVSFYNNEISEKSEIFDDQFSVERPDGSNFTLKIRSTKLEDSAMYFCASSATGGRYGYTFGSGTRLTVV.

The rearrangement links TRBV14 to TRBJ1-2, with 12 bases fitting TRBD1. Germline lookup yields CDR1 SGHDN and CDR2 FVKESK. The CDR3 is 17 amino acids. V was clipped by 0 bases and J by 3 bases; unmatched bases: 5. The CDR3 sequence: CASSQDGTGGAYYGYTF. CDR3 bases: TGTGCCAGCAGCCAAGATGGGACAGGGGGCGCGTACTATGGCTACACCTTC.

DNA of the CDR3: TGTGCCATCAGGCCCGGGGGGACTGAAGCTTTCTTT. Its translation: CAIRPGGTEAFF. The gene calls are TRBV10-3 and TRBJ1-1; maybe TRBD1 (5 bases). The CDR3 is made up of 12 amino acids. The germline CDR1 and CDR2 sequences are ENHRY and SYGVKD. Trimming stripped 6 bases from V and 5 bases from J, with 10 bases between.

The J gene is TRBJ1-4, the V gene TRBV5-1; 7 nucleotides line up with TRBD1. Germline assignment: CDR1 SGHRS and CDR2 YFSETQ. There are 14 residues in the CDR3. V gave up 4 bases and J gave up 3 bases; unmatched junction bases: 3. CDR3 amino acids: CASSLRGANEKLFF. The CDR3 nucleotides read TGCGCCAGCAGCCTCAGGGGGGCTAATGAAAAACTGTTTTTT.

The chain is built from TRBV7-2 and TRBJ1-2, with D possibly matching TRBD1 (6 bases). V lost 5 bases and J 4 bases, leaving 11 bases between the germline ends. The V gene's germline CDR1 is SGHTA and CDR2 FQGNSA. This CDR3 contains 13 residues. The DNA for the CDR3 is TGTGCCAGCAGCCTCGGGACACCCTATGGCTACACCTTC. Protein sequence: CASSLGTPYGYTF.

The V and J genes are TRBV5-1 and TRBJ2-7; maybe TRBD2 (5 bases). Germline V gives CDR1 SGHRS, CDR2 YFSETQ. V was trimmed by 5 bases and J by 4 bases, leaving 10 bases between them. This CDR3 is 12 amino acids long. The CDR3 sequence is CASRPEGYEQYF. Here the CDR3 DNA reads TGCGCCAGCAGACCTGAGGGATACGAGCAGTACTTC.

This clone was picked up a small number of times. The V gene is TRBV6-2 or TRBV6-3, the J gene TRBJ2-5, with D unresolved. The ends were cut back, 4 bases at V and 4 bases at J, with 10 bases in the middle. CDR3 length: 13 amino acids. Germline CDR1 MNHEY, CDR2 SVGEGT. CDR3 residues: CASSLARPETQYF. For the CDR3, the DNA is TGTGCCAGCAGTTTGGCTAGGCCAGAGACCCAGTACTTC.

CDR3 amino acids: CASSRWTGGVNEQYF. The CDR3 nucleotides read TGTGCCAGCAGCAGATGGACAGGGGGTGTCAACGAGCAGTACTTC. This chain links TRBV7-2 with TRBJ2-7, with 10 positions matching TRBD1. V was clipped by 5 bases and J by 5 bases; unmatched bases: 9. The CDR3 spans 15 residues. CDR1 is SGHTA, CDR2 FQGNSA, per germline.

The rearrangement uses TRBV2 and TRBJ1-2, with D unclear. The V gene lost 3 bases and the J gene lost 2 bases, with 7 bases spanning the gap. Germline CDR1 is SNHLY and CDR2 is FYNNEI. CDR3 length: 13 residues. CDR3 residues: CASSERRNYGYTF. The DNA of the CDR3 is TGTGCCAGCAGTGAGAGGCGGAACTATGGCTACACCTTC.

This clone appeared once. The V gene is TRBV21-1, the J gene TRBJ2-1; the table's D gene call, TRBD2, was not cross checked with the DNA. TRBV21-1 constitutes a pseudogene. The CDR3 contains 12 residues. DNA of the CDR3: TGTGCCAGCAGCATGACGGGTGATGAGCAGTTCTTC. It yields the protein CASSMTGDEQFF.

Written as DNA, the CDR3 is TGTGCCAGCAGCCCTGGGGGGGGCCCTGGAAACACCATATATTTT. Translated, it gives CASSPGGGPGNTIYF. The chain is built from TRBV7-3 and TRBJ1-3; D is perhaps TRBD1 (6 bases). This CDR3 contains 15 residues. In germline, CDR1 is SGHTA, CDR2 FQGTGA. V lost 5 bases and J lost 2, with 13 bases in between.

A word on this clone: This specimen includes other DNA sequences encoding the same CDR3. The CDR3 sequence: CSVEDTVSYEQYF. In DNA form, the CDR3 reads TGCAGCGTTGAGGACACTGTTTCCTACGAGCAGTACTTC. V gene TRBV29-1 combines with J gene TRBJ2-7; the D gene is possibly TRBD1 (5 bases). Trimming shortened V by 3 bases and J by 1 base, and 10 bases separated the two germline ends. CDR1 and CDR2 (germline): SQVTM, ANQGSEA. CDR3 size: 13 residues.